This T cell receptor beta chain was sequenced during a study of shared clonotypes between healthy human individuals. Study-wide background: Each donor's CD8 memory used one plate, CD8 naive two, each CD4 subset three.

Negatively enriched CD4+ T cells were divided by CD45RA into naive and memory. V gave up 6 bases and J gave up 5 bases; unmatched junction bases: 7. The CDR3 runs 14 residues. The germline V gene encodes CDR1 MNHNS and CDR2 SASEGT. The assay was immunoSEQ multiplex PCR, and TCRdb's table has in-frame clones only and misses some. Seen here are 2 million to 3 million clones, 80% to 95% observed once, and the top ten hold 0.36%. Sequencing was done on a sample of naive CD4+ T cells from PBMCs. This sample's subset: CD45RA+ positively selected. The clonotype comes from a man aged 18 to 30 in good health. Some clones in this sample may be carry-over from other donors' samples. The genes are TRBV6-1 and TRBJ1-5, with 7 bases aligning to TRBD1. This CDR3 is CASRETGRDQPQHF. In DNA form, the CDR3 reads TGTGCCAGCAGGGAGACAGGGCGCGATCAGCCCCAGCATTTT.